The clone carrying this TCR beta chain has a handful of counts. Its target is not known. This sample was taken from a study of OX40 agonist ivuxolimab in advanced cancers. At the level of the study: Patients were dosed with the agonistic anti-OX40 (CD134) antibody ivuxolimab. Prior anti-PD-1, anti-PD-L1 or anti-CTLA-4 therapy did not bar entry, and more than 35% had some. Points from the study as a whole: Expanded clones tended on average to be more numerous among CD8+ T cells than CD4+.

Clones were sequenced by immunoSEQ multiplex PCR, and TCRdb holds only the in-frame ones, with some missing. The table records nearly 50,000 clones, roughly 84% of them present only once. Germline lookup yields CDR1 LNHNV and CDR2 YYDKDF (reference sequence). V lost 3 bases and J lost 0; bases outside the gene matches: 8. The CDR3 extends over 17 amino acids. Patients were ineligible given autoimmune disease history or systemic immunosuppression. The TCR originated in an adult with an advanced solid tumor such as melanoma, head and neck, liver or kidney cancer. The chain combines TRBV15 with TRBJ2-4; TRBD2 aligns across 7 bases. The sequencing here drew on CD4+ or CD8+ T cells sorted from blood, taken in a trial of the OX40 agonist ivuxolimab. In nucleotides, the CDR3 is TGTGCCACCAGCAGCTTCCTGGGGGGGTTAGCCAAAAACATTCAGTACTTC. Protein sequence: CATSSFLGGLAKNIQYF.